This T cell receptor (beta chain) comes out of a study of post-analysis software for immune sequencing data. Study-wide points: In patients, five or six TRBV segments were more frequent than in controls, with TRBV5-6, TRBV5-1 and TRBV20-1 among them. Strong co-clustering by F measure was evident for samples that had been prepared in the same batch. Multiple sclerosis patients showed significantly lower normalized Chao1 diversity than controls did.

Unique molecular identifiers were present in the TCR beta cDNA libraries. TCRdb re-analysed the PCR reads in MiXCR, keeping a single row per CDR3 protein. Of 150,000 to 200,000 distinct CDR3 sequences listed, 30% are singletons. This clonotype was detected only a few times. Its antigen is unidentified. One end of the junction is discordant with germline, which a read error may explain. Germline CDR1 is SGHTA and CDR2 is FQGNSA. This CDR3 spans 14 amino acids. The sequenced sample consisted of blood. The receptor's source is a girl aged 10 to 17 with multiple sclerosis. This sequence joins TRBV7-2 and TRBJ2-7; D may be TRBD2 (5 bases). The CDR3 DNA reads as TGTGCCGGCAGCTTTTTGTGGTATGGAGGCGAGCAGTACTTC. Residues: CAGSFLWYGGEQYF. The full variable domain, rest sourced from reference TRBV7-2 and TRBJ2-7, is GAGVSQSPSNKVTEKGKDVELRCDPISGHTALYWYRQSLGQGLEFLIYFQGNSAPDKSGLPSDRFSAERTGGSVSTLTIQRTQQEDSAVYLCAGSFLWYGGEQYFGPGTRLTVT.